This is a list of T cell receptor delta chains from one sample in a study of delta chain sequences of gamma delta T cells. TCRdb redid clone calling on the PCR reads using CATT. This table has 3,000 to 4,000 delta-chain clones, approximately 63% appearing once. Sequences were obtained from a tumor sample. These receptors all stem from a human donor with breast cancer. CDR3s include the opening cysteine and the closing phenylalanine or tryptophan. Each record gives: V gene, J gene, clone size, D gene, CDR3 protein, CDR3 DNA. D genes are given only for firm matches. Some rows have no size entry. The others give once, few or many, or a class for an expanded clone.

TRDV2	TRDJ1	NA	NA	CACDSMEGNHTDKLIF	TGTGCCTGTGACTCCATGGAGGGGAACCACACCGATAAACTCATCTTT
TRDV2	TRDJ1	once	NA	CACDTLSREGDLLYIDNLIF	TGTGCCTGTGACACCTTGTCAAGGGAGGGGGACCTACTTTACATCGATAACCTCATTTTT
TRDV2	TRDJ3	NA	NA	CAWDTVGGSCYTRQMIF	TGTGCCTGGGACACGGTTGGGGGCTCCTGTTACACCCGACAAATGATTTTC
TRDV2	TRDJ1	once	TRDD2	CAGDTVLPPRGPDGDKLIF	TGTGCCGGTGACACCGTCCTTCCTCCCAGGGGCCCGGATGGCGATAAACTCATCTTT
TRDV2	TRDJ1	NA	TRDD3	CACDELLGDRPYTDKLIF	TGTGCCTGTGACGAACTACTGGGGGACCGACCTTACACCGATAAACTCATCTTT
TRDV2	TRDJ1	NA	NA	CACDTVSRDGDGTYIYKLIF	TGTGCCTGTGACACCGTGTCAAGGGATGGGGACGGTACTTACATCTATAAACTCATCTTT
TRDV2	TRDJ1	NA	TRDD3	CACDTVGEDTDRLFF	TGTGCCTGTGACACAGTGGGGGAGGACACCGACCGACTTTTCTTT
TRDV2	TRDJ1	NA	NA	CACDTVSREGDTDKLIF	TGTGCCTGTGACACCGTGTCAAGGGAGGGGGACACCGATAAACTCATCTTT
TRDV2	TRDJ1	NA	TRDD3	CACDTLLGGQRDPYTDKLIF	TGTGCCTGTGACACTTTACTGGGGGGTCAGAGGGATCCTTACACCGATAAACTCATCTTT
TRDV2	TRDJ1	NA	NA	CACDTVLREGSRPYTVILIF	TGTGCCTGTGACACCGTGTTAAGGGAGGGGTCCCGCCCTTACACCGTTATACTCATCTTT